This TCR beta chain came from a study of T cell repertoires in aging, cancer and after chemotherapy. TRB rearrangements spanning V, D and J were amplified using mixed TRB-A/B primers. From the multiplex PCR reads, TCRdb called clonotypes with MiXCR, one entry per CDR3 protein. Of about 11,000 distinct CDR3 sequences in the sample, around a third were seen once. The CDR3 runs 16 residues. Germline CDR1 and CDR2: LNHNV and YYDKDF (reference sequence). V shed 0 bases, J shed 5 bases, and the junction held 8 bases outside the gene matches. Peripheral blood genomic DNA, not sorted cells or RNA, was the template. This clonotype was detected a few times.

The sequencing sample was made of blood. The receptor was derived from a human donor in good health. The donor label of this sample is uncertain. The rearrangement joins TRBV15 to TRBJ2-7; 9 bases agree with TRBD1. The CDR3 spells CATSRDRGQGLNEQYF. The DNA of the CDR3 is TGTGCCACCAGCAGAGATCGAGGACAGGGGTTGAACGAGCAGTACTTC.